The next 30 T cell receptor beta chains were all read from a single sample in a study of T cell clonality in common variable immunodeficiency. Sequencing was performed with immunoSEQ multiplex PCR; in TCRdb, only in-frame clones are kept and a portion is missing. The sample is made up of more than 35,000 clones, none counted only once. Sequenced: peripheral blood mononuclear cells. Source of these receptors: a person aged 18-70 years in good health.

The sample holds many counts of this clone. CDR3 residues: CASDGGIGVPGELFF. CDR3 DNA (partial): TGTGCCAGCGACGGCGGGATTGGGGTCCCCGGGGAG. V is TRBV2 and J is TRBJ2-2; a possible D gene is TRBD2 (6 bases). With the read ending 3 residues before the CDR3 end, the germline J gene is used to fill in that end. CDR3 length: 15 residues. Looked up from germline, CDR1 is SNHLY and CDR2 is FYNNEI. The V gene lost 8 bases and the J gene lost 6 bases, with 19 bases spanning the gap.

There are many counts of this clone. The sequenced fragment ends 3 residues before the CDR3 boundary, so the rest is inferred from the germline J gene. The J gene is TRBJ1-5, the V gene TRBV19; no clear D. The germline V and J ends were trimmed by 8 bases and 0 bases, with 17 bases remaining between them. The CDR3 totals 16 residues. Germline values: CDR1 LNHDA, CDR2 SQIVND (reference sequence). The CDR3 bases that were read are TGTGCCAGTGCTTTTGCGGCGGCGCTTAGCAATCAGCCC. Protein: CASAFAAALSNQP. The CDR3, in full, reads CASAFAAALSNQPQHF.

This clone was seen repeatedly, ten times or more. The read stops 3 residues short of the end of the CDR3; the missing end is completed from the germline J gene. The V gene is TRBV6-1, the J gene TRBJ1-2; TRBD1 agrees at 11 bases. The length of the CDR3 is 14 residues. J lost 6 bases, V lost 4 bases, and 4 bases had no gene match. Germline CDR1 reads MNHNS; CDR2 reads SASEGT. The covered CDR3 bases are TGTGCCAGCAGTGTGGACAGGGGGCGCGATGGC. Amino acids: CASSVDRGRDG. The complete CDR3 sequence is CASSVDRGRDGYTF.

In this sample, this clone turned up many times. Coverage ceases 3 residues before the CDR3 finishes, and the germline J gene fills in the end. The rearrangement joins TRBV4-1 to TRBJ2-3, with a tentative D call TRBD1 (5 bases). Germline CDR1 is MGHRA and CDR2 is YSYEKL. The V end was cut by 1 base, the J end by 4 bases, with 9 bases between. The CDR3 has 14 residues. CDR3 amino acids: CASSQGWTSDTQYF. The sequenced CDR3 bases are TGCGCCAGCAGCCAAGGGTGGACATCAGATACG.

This clone appeared many times. Sequencing ends 3 residues short of the CDR3 end; the germline J gene provides the rest. This chain connects TRBV7-3 to TRBJ2-1; 12 nucleotides agree with TRBD2. The CDR3 length is 16 residues. The V gene's germline CDR1 is SGHTA and CDR2 FQGTGA. Trimming cost V 6 bases and J 5 bases; bases outside gene matches: 8. CDR3 sequence: CASSTLAGGQNNEQFF. The CDR3 bases that were read are TGTGCCAGCAGTACCCTAGCGGGAGGGCAAAACAATGAG. The whole variable domain, remainder taken from reference TRBV7-3 and TRBJ2-1, is GAGVSQTPSNKVTEKGKYVELRCDPISGHTALYWYRQSLGQGPEFLIYFQGTGAADDSGLPNDRFFAVRPEGSVSTLKIQRTERGDSAVYLCASSTLAGGQNNEQFFGPGTRLTVL.

The table lists this clone with many counts. The DNA read from the CDR3 is TGCAGTGCTAAGGACCAAGGGACAGGGGAGGCAGATACG. Protein product: CSAKDQGTGEADT. The whole CDR3 sequence is CSAKDQGTGEADTQYF. The gene calls are TRBV20-1 and TRBJ2-3; TRBD1 matches 10 bases. The read finishes 3 residues shy of the CDR3 end, and the germline J gene is used to complete it. The CDR3 is 16 residues long. Trimming cost V 4 bases and J 4 bases; bases outside gene matches: 11. Germline V gene sequence: CDR1 DFQATT, CDR2 SNEGSKA (reference sequence).

This clone was detected many times. The missing CDR3 end, 3 residues past where the read stops, is filled in from the germline J gene. This chain connects TRBV20-1 to TRBJ2-7, with D unresolved. The CDR3 is made up of 12 amino acids. Trimming shortened V by 2 bases and J by 6 bases, and 11 bases separated the two germline ends. Germline CDR1 is DFQATT and CDR2 is SNEGSKA (reference sequence). The chain's CDR3 is CSARWLDGEQYF. CDR3 bases read: TGCAGTGCTAGATGGCTAGACGGCGAG.

This clone was observed many times. The CDR3 DNA, read in part, is TGTGCCAGCAGCTTAGATAACGGGGGGTACTATGGC. It specifies CASSLDNGGYYG. The whole CDR3 protein reads CASSLDNGGYYGYTF. The J gene is TRBJ1-2, the V gene TRBV7-8; D may be TRBD1 (5 bases). The sequence runs out 3 residues before the end of the CDR3; the remainder is reconstructed from the germline J gene. Trimming pared 1 base from V and 3 bases from J, leaving 12 bases between. Germline V CDR1 and CDR2: SGHVS, FQNEAQ. The CDR3 is 15 residues long.

This clone was found a few times. The read is 3 residues too short to cover the CDR3 end, so that end is filled in from the germline J gene. The chain couples TRBV18 to TRBJ1-2; D possibly corresponds to TRBD1 (5 bases). There are 13 residues in the CDR3. Germline V gene data show CDR1 as KGHSH and CDR2 as LQKENI. The CDR3 protein is CASSPEMGHGYTF. The CDR3 bases that were read are TGTGCCAGCTCACCAGAAATGGGGCACGGC.

This clone was seen ten or more times. Read data end 3 residues before the CDR3 end; the end is taken from the germline J gene. V and J are TRBV18 and TRBJ2-3, with 10 nucleotides matching TRBD1. The CDR3 runs 15 residues. Per the germline V gene, CDR1 is KGHSH and CDR2 is LQKENI. The trim removed 0 bases at V and 6 bases at J, leaving 3 bases unmatched. The CDR3 sequence: CASSPPGQGVDTQYF. The CDR3 bases that were read are TGTGCCAGCTCACCACCCGGACAGGGGGTGGATACG.

Many counts were recorded for this clone. The CDR3 protein is CASSTHRELATNEKLFF. Partial CDR3 DNA: TGTGCCAGCAGTACCCACAGGGAGCTTGCAACTAATGAAAAA. The genes are TRBV28 and TRBJ1-4, with D possibly being TRBD1 (6 bases). Sequencing ends 3 residues short of the CDR3 end; the germline J gene provides the rest. Trimming cost V 5 bases and J 0 bases, with 16 bases left between them. The CDR3 length is 17 residues. Per germline, CDR1 MDHEN and CDR2 SYDVKM.

This clone was seen at least ten times. Read coverage stops 3 residues before the CDR3 terminus; the germline J gene supplies the remainder. This sequence joins TRBV6-1 and TRBJ2-2; 8 bases align to TRBD2. The trim removed 2 bases at V and 4 bases at J, leaving 15 bases unmatched. Per the germline V gene, CDR1 is MNHNS and CDR2 is SASEGT. The CDR3 covers 19 residues. The covered CDR3 bases are TGTGCCAGCAGTGAATCCCAGCGGGGGCCTCGATTGGGCACCGGGGAG. It codes for CASSESQRGPRLGTGE. The complete CDR3 sequence is CASSESQRGPRLGTGELFF.

This clone was observed many times. The CDR3 end falls 3 residues outside the read, so it is completed with the germline J gene. The chain recombines TRBV29-1 with TRBJ2-5; 7 bases align to TRBD1. V gave up 6 bases and J gave up 5 bases; unmatched junction bases: 3. The CDR3 sequence is 11 residues long. Germline CDR1 SQVTM, CDR2 ANQGSEA. The CDR3 protein is CSVDRDETQYF. The sequenced part of the CDR3 DNA is TGCAGCGTCGACAGGGATGAGACC.

This clone appeared many times. The DNA read from the CDR3 is TGTGCCAGCAGTGGATCCGGGACAGGGAACTATGGC. This codes for CASSGSGTGNYG. From start to end, the CDR3 is CASSGSGTGNYGYTF. V gene TRBV6-1 combines with J gene TRBJ1-2; 9 nucleotides line up with TRBD1. The read ends 3 residues early relative to the CDR3; the germline J gene fills the gap. CDR3 length: 15 residues. CDR1 and CDR2 from the germline V gene are MNHNS and SASEGT. After removal of 4 bases from V and 2 bases from J, the junction contained 5 bases not matched to a gene.

This clone was counted many times. The read ends 3 residues before the CDR3 terminus; that terminus is restored from the germline J gene. This chain uses TRBV13 with TRBJ2-5; 8 bases line up with TRBD2. The CDR3 spans 16 residues. From germline, CDR1 is PRHDT and CDR2 FYEKMQ (reference sequence). Unmatched junction bases numbered 11, after V lost 5 bases and J lost 3 bases. CDR3 DNA (partial): TGTGCCAGCAGCCCCGGGGGGGCGGGGTATAAAGAGACC. It encodes CASSPGGAGYKET. The full CDR3 reads CASSPGGAGYKETQYF.

This clone showed up many times. The read terminates 3 residues ahead of where the CDR3 ends, so the germline J gene completes it. The rearrangement joins TRBV20-1 to TRBJ1-5; no reliable D call. V was shortened by 3 bases and J by 3 bases, with 15 bases between the two germline ends. Germline lookup yields CDR1 DFQATT and CDR2 SNEGSKA (reference sequence). This CDR3 spans 15 amino acids. The CDR3 loop reads CSASEVLRYNQPQHF. The CDR3 DNA, read in part, is TGCAGTGCTAGTGAAGTCTTGCGGTACAATCAGCCC.

This clone occurred a few times. The CDR3 end is not reached by the read, which stops 3 residues before it; the germline J gene fills it in. The same CDR3 also results from other DNA sequences found in this sample. The V call is TRBV11-1, the J call TRBJ2-7; D unresolved. Germline CDR1 SGHAT, CDR2 FQDESV (reference sequence). V was clipped by 3 bases and J by 4 bases, with 4 bases between them. CDR3 length equals 11 residues. The CDR3 spells CASSFSYEQYF. The CDR3 bases that were read are TGTGCCAGCAGCTTTTCTTACGAG.

This clone was counted ten times or more. The read ends 3 residues before the CDR3 terminus; that terminus is restored from the germline J gene. The chain recombines TRBV12-3 or TRBV12-4 with TRBJ1-1; TRBD1 might be the D (5 bases). Trimming removed 2 bases at V and 0 bases at J, with 7 bases between. This CDR3 contains 14 residues. CDR3 in amino acids: CASSLQGMNTEAFF. Partial CDR3 DNA: TGTGCCAGCAGTTTACAGGGTATGAACACTGAA.

This clone was seen ten or more times. The read terminates 3 residues before the CDR3 end, so the remaining end is supplied by the germline J gene. The chain combines TRBV7-3 with TRBJ2-1; unclear D gene. The V gene lost 5 bases and the J gene lost 0 bases, with 26 bases spanning the gap. The V gene's germline CDR1 is SGHTA and CDR2 FQGTGA. This CDR3 contains 20 residues. CDR3 sequence: CASSIIRRRPTSSSYNEQFF. The DNA read from the CDR3 is TGTGCCAGCAGCATAATAAGGCGGCGCCCCACATCCAGCTCCTACAATGAG. Combining the CDR3 with reference TRBV7-3 and TRBJ2-1 gives the whole variable domain GAGVSQTPSNKVTEKGKYVELRCDPISGHTALYWYRQSLGQGPEFLIYFQGTGAADDSGLPNDRFFAVRPEGSVSTLKIQRTERGDSAVYLCASSIIRRRPTSSSYNEQFFGPGTRLTVL.

About this clone: From the germline J gene comes the end of the CDR3, since the read stops 3 residues before it. The rearrangement links TRBV19 to TRBJ1-2, with TRBD1 matching 12 bases. This CDR3 region has 16 residues. Germline values: CDR1 LNHDA, CDR2 SQIVND (reference sequence). CDR3 sequence reads: CASSKSGTGGVYDYTF. CDR3 bases read: TGTGCCAGTAGTAAGTCCGGGACAGGGGGCGTGTACGAC.

This clone was observed many times. The sequenced CDR3 bases are TGTGCCAGTACCGGGACAGTTGATGGTACTGAA. This encodes CASTGTVDGTE. In full, the CDR3 is CASTGTVDGTEAFF. The genes are TRBV19 and TRBJ1-1; 7 bases agree with TRBD1. The read gets to within 3 residues of the CDR3 end, and the germline J gene fills in the rest. This CDR3 region has 14 residues. V lost 7 bases and J lost 5; bases outside the gene matches: 10. Per germline, CDR1 LNHDA and CDR2 SQIVND (reference sequence).

This clone was observed many times. The read ends 3 residues shy of where the CDR3 ends; the end is completed using the germline J gene. The chain carries TRBV7-3 and TRBJ2-5, with 8 positions matching TRBD2. Trimming at V came to 4 bases and at J to 5 bases, leaving 12 bases not matched to a gene. The CDR3 runs to 16 residues. Germline CDR1 and CDR2: SGHTA and FQGTGA. CDR3 sequence reads: CASSSTSGGARETQYF. The CDR3 DNA, read in part, is TGTGCCAGCAGCTCCACTAGCGGAGGAGCCCGTGAGACC.

There are many counts of this clone. The read ends 3 residues before the CDR3 terminus; that terminus is restored from the germline J gene. The chain has TRBV9 and TRBJ2-1; D may be TRBD1 (6 bases). Germline CDR1 is SGDLS and CDR2 is YYNGEE. V lost 0 bases to trimming and J lost 2 bases, with 9 bases between them. The CDR3 spans 15 residues. Partial CDR3 DNA: TGTGCCAGCAGCGTAGGAGCAGGGGCCTACAATGAG. It is translated as CASSVGAGAYNE. The whole CDR3 sequence reads CASSVGAGAYNEQFF. Full variable domain (rest looked up from reference TRBV9 and TRBJ2-1): DSGVTQTPKHLITATGQRVTLRCSPRSGDLSVYWYQQSLDQGLQFLIQYYNGEERAKGNILERFSAQQFPDLHSELNLSSLELGDSALYFCASSVGAGAYNEQFFGPGTRLTVL.

Ten or more counts support this clone. The CDR3 sequence: CASSVVGGARNEQFF. The DNA read from the CDR3 is TGTGCCAGCAGCGTAGTCGGGGGGGCACGTAATGAG. The chain couples TRBV9 to TRBJ2-1, with 8 bases identical to TRBD2. The read finishes 3 residues shy of the CDR3 end, and the germline J gene is used to complete it. The CDR3 has 15 residues. Germline CDR1 is SGDLS and CDR2 is YYNGEE. V shed 0 bases and J 7 bases; nucleotides not matched to a gene: 6.

There are many counts of this clone. The sequenced fragment ends 3 residues before the CDR3 boundary, so the rest is inferred from the germline J gene. This chain connects TRBV13 to TRBJ2-5; tentative D call: TRBD1 (5 bases). Germline CDR1 and CDR2: PRHDT and FYEKMQ (reference sequence). V was cut by 1 base and J by 4 bases, with 10 bases left in between. This CDR3 region has 14 residues. Incomplete CDR3 DNA: TGTGCCAGCAGCTTAGCAGGGTCAGGAGAGACC. It translates to CASSLAGSGET. The whole CDR3 protein reads CASSLAGSGETQYF.

This clone was picked up many times. Different DNA sequences within this sample yield the same CDR3. CDR3 amino acids: CASSRDRGPNEKLFF. The part of the CDR3 DNA that was read is TGTGCCAGCAGCCGGGACAGGGGTCCTAATGAAAAA. V gene TRBV6-4 combines with J gene TRBJ1-4; TRBD1 matches at 10 bases. The read terminates 3 residues before the CDR3 end, so the remaining end is supplied by the germline J gene. CDR3 length: 15 amino acids. The germline V gene has CDR1 MRHNA and CDR2 SNTAGT. The J segment lost 3 bases and the V segment lost 6 bases, leaving 4 bases of the junction unmatched.

This clone came up many times. The CDR3 loop is CASSLLGLAATGELFF. CDR3 bases read: TGTGCCAGCAGCTTATTAGGACTAGCGGCCACCGGGGAG. The chain has TRBV7-3 and TRBJ2-2; the match to TRBD2 covers 10 bases. The read finishes 3 residues shy of the CDR3 end, and the germline J gene is used to complete it. V was pared by 2 bases and J by 4 bases, with 4 bases of the junction left unmatched. This CDR3 has 16 amino acids. Germline V lookup: CDR1 SGHTA, CDR2 FQGTGA.

This clone came up many times. The missing CDR3 end, 3 residues past where the read stops, is filled in from the germline J gene. The J gene is TRBJ2-7, the V gene TRBV18; TRBD1 is a possible D gene (5 bases). Germline V gene lookup returns CDR1 KGHSH and CDR2 LQKENI. This CDR3 contains 15 residues. The V end lost 4 bases, the J end lost 1 base, and 14 bases lay between the germline ends. The DNA read from the CDR3 is TGTGCCAGCTCACAAGTCGGCAGGGAATCCTACGAG. Residues: CASSQVGRESYE. The complete CDR3 sequence is CASSQVGRESYEQYF.

This clone showed up many times. Read coverage stops 3 residues before the CDR3 terminus; the germline J gene supplies the remainder. The rearrangement joins TRBV20-1 to TRBJ1-1; D may be TRBD1 (6 bases). The CDR3 loop spans 16 amino acids. Germline-derived CDR1 and CDR2 are DFQATT and SNEGSKA (reference sequence). V lost 2 bases, J lost 0 bases, and 16 bases lay in between. CDR3 loop: CSARNRAGDMNTEAFF. The part of the CDR3 DNA that was read is TGCAGTGCTAGAAACAGGGCCGGGGACATGAACACTGAA.

This clone was detected many times. The read ends 3 residues shy of where the CDR3 ends; the end is completed using the germline J gene. This chain connects TRBV18 to TRBJ1-4; no definite D call. CDR1 and CDR2 (germline): KGHSH, LQKENI. This CDR3 has 13 amino acids. The CDR3: CASSPPYVDSLFF. The part of the CDR3 DNA that was read is TGTGCCAGCTCACCACCATACGTGGACTCA.